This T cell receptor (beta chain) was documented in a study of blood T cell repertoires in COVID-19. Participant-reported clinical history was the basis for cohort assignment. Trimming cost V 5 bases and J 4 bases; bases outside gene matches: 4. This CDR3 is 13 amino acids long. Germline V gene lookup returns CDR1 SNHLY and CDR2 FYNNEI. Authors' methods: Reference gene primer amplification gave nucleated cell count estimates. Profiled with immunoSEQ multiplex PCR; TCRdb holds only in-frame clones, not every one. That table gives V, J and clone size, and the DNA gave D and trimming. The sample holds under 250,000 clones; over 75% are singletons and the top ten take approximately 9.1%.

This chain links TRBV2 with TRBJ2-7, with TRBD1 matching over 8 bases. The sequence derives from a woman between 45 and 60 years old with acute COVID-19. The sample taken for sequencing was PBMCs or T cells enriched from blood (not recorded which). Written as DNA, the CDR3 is TGTGCCAGCAGTACCGGGACAGGATACGAGCAGTACTTC. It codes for CASSTGTGYEQYF.